The rows below give T cell receptor beta chains drawn from one sample of a study of cytomegalovirus exposure and HLA in healthy donors. Generated by immunoSEQ multiplex PCR, the TCRdb table keeps only in-frame clones and is missing some. The profile shows approximately 110,000 clones, around 70% of them singletons. The sequenced material came from PBMCs. The source of these receptors is a man aged 40-50 years in good health and CMV-seropositive. CDR3s include the opening cysteine and the closing phenylalanine or tryptophan. The order of the fields is CDR3 protein, V gene, J gene, clone size, D gene. D genes are given only for firm matches. Clone size is shown for a subset of rows, as once, few, many or a class of expanded clone.

CDR3aa: CASSLRTGYNQPQHF
v_gene: TRBV5-5
j_gene: TRBJ1-5
abundance: .
d_gene: .

CDR3aa: CASSSESGELFF
v_gene: TRBV7-9
j_gene: TRBJ2-2
abundance: .
d_gene: .

CDR3aa: CASSQGLARPRDTQYF
v_gene: TRBV2
j_gene: TRBJ2-3
abundance: .
d_gene: TRBD2

CDR3aa: CASSQGQFDYGYTF
v_gene: TRBV4-1
j_gene: TRBJ1-2
abundance: few
d_gene: TRBD1

CDR3aa: CASSQEGREGPYNEQFF
v_gene: TRBV4-3
j_gene: TRBJ2-1
abundance: .
d_gene: TRBD2

CDR3aa: CASSPGDRSSYEQYF
v_gene: TRBV28
j_gene: TRBJ2-7
abundance: .
d_gene: TRBD1

CDR3aa: CASSQEGLAREQYF
v_gene: TRBV4-3
j_gene: TRBJ2-7
abundance: .
d_gene: TRBD2

CDR3aa: CASSLQGAETQYF
v_gene: TRBV5-1
j_gene: TRBJ2-5
abundance: .
d_gene: TRBD1

CDR3aa: CASSLSYGTGNNEQFF
v_gene: TRBV27
j_gene: TRBJ2-1
abundance: .
d_gene: TRBD1

CDR3aa: CASSAGQGVNGYTF
v_gene: TRBV5-1
j_gene: TRBJ1-2
abundance: .
d_gene: TRBD1

CDR3aa: CASSTTGVTEAFF
v_gene: TRBV19
j_gene: TRBJ1-1
abundance: once
d_gene: TRBD1

CDR3aa: CASSEFSTRGNQPQHF
v_gene: TRBV6-1
j_gene: TRBJ1-5
abundance: .
d_gene: .

CDR3aa: CASSPPTGGANQPQHF
v_gene: TRBV18
j_gene: TRBJ1-5
abundance: .
d_gene: TRBD1

CDR3aa: CASSATRRQFF
v_gene: TRBV2
j_gene: TRBJ2-1
abundance: .
d_gene: .

CDR3aa: CASSLNEAGGRETQYF
v_gene: TRBV5-1
j_gene: TRBJ2-5
abundance: few
d_gene: TRBD2

CDR3aa: CASSSEGVKGSPLHF
v_gene: TRBV5-1
j_gene: TRBJ1-6
abundance: .
d_gene: .

CDR3aa: CASSLAPAGGGYTF
v_gene: TRBV7-9
j_gene: TRBJ1-2
abundance: .
d_gene: .

CDR3aa: CASSLSIEAQPQHF
v_gene: TRBV28
j_gene: TRBJ1-5
abundance: once
d_gene: .

CDR3aa: CSSRGGYQPQHF
v_gene: TRBV7-9
j_gene: TRBJ1-5
abundance: .
d_gene: .

CDR3aa: CAWSVRESYGYTF
v_gene: TRBV30
j_gene: TRBJ1-2
abundance: .
d_gene: .

CDR3aa: CASSPGGETQYF
v_gene: TRBV5-4
j_gene: TRBJ2-5
abundance: once
d_gene: TRBD2

CDR3aa: CASSAGGSEQFF
v_gene: TRBV19
j_gene: TRBJ2-1
abundance: .
d_gene: .

CDR3aa: CASSLGQGFRTEAFF
v_gene: TRBV28
j_gene: TRBJ1-1
abundance: .
d_gene: TRBD1

CDR3aa: CASSGGPTDTQYF
v_gene: TRBV7-6
j_gene: TRBJ2-3
abundance: few
d_gene: TRBD2

CDR3aa: CASVRGGTEAFF
v_gene: TRBV6-5
j_gene: TRBJ1-1
abundance: .
d_gene: .

CDR3aa: CASSDFTPLSGANVLTF
v_gene: TRBV10-1
j_gene: TRBJ2-6
abundance: .
d_gene: .

CDR3aa: CASSPRTGDQPQHF
v_gene: TRBV28
j_gene: TRBJ1-5
abundance: .
d_gene: TRBD1

CDR3aa: CAMGSGTSGRTDTQYF
v_gene: TRBV10-3
j_gene: TRBJ2-3
abundance: .
d_gene: TRBD2

CDR3aa: CASSFRGAVTGELFF
v_gene: TRBV9
j_gene: TRBJ2-2
abundance: .
d_gene: .

CDR3aa: CSVGSSGNTGELFF
v_gene: TRBV29-1
j_gene: TRBJ2-2
abundance: .
d_gene: TRBD2

CDR3aa: CASSGDISSYEQYF
v_gene: TRBV7-9
j_gene: TRBJ2-7
abundance: once
d_gene: .